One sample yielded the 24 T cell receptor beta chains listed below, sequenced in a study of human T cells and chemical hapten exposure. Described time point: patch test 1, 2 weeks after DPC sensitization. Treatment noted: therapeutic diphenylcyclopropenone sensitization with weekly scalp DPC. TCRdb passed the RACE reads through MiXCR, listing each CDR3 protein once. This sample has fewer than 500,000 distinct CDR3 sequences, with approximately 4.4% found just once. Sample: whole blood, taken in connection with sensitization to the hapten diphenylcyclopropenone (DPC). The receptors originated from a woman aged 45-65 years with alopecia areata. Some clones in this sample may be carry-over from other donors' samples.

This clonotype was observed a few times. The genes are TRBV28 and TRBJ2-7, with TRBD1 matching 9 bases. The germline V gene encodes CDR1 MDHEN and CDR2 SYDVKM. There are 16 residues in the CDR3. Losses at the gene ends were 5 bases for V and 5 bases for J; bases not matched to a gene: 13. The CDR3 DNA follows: TGTGCCAGCAGTCCACCCCCTCCTGGACAGGGGAACGAGCAGTACTTC. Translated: CASSPPPPGQGNEQYF.

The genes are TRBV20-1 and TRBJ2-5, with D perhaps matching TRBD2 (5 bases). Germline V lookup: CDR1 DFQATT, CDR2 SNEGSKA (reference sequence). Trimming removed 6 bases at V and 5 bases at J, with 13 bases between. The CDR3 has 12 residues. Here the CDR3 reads CSAVLGSETQYF. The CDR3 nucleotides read TGCAGTGCCGTACTAGGGAGCGAGACCCAGTACTTC.

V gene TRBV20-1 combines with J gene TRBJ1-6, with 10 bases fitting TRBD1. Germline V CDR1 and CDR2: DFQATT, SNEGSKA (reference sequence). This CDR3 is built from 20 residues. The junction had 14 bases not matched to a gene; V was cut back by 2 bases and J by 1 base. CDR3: CSARRDRGSASLSYNSPLHF. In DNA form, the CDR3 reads TGCAGTGCTAGACGGGACAGGGGTAGCGCTTCTCTATCCTATAATTCACCCCTCCACTTT.

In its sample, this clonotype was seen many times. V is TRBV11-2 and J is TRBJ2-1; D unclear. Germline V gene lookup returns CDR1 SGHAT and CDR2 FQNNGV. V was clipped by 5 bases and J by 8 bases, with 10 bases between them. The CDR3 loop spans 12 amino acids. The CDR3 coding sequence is TGTGCCAGCAGCGGGATTCGGCATGAGCAGTTCTTC. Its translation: CASSGIRHEQFF.

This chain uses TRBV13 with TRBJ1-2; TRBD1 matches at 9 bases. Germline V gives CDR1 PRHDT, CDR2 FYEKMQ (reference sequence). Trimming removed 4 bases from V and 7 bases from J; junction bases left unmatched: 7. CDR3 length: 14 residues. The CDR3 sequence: CASSSPTGGTGYTF. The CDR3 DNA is TGTGCCAGCAGCTCCCCGACAGGGGGAACTGGCTACACCTTC.

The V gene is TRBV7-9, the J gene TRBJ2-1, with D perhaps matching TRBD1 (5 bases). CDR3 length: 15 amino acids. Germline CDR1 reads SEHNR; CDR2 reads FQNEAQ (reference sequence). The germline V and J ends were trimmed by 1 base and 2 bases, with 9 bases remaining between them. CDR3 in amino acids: CASSLVVGPYNEQFF. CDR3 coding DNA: TGTGCCAGCAGCTTAGTGGTGGGGCCCTACAATGAGCAGTTCTTC.

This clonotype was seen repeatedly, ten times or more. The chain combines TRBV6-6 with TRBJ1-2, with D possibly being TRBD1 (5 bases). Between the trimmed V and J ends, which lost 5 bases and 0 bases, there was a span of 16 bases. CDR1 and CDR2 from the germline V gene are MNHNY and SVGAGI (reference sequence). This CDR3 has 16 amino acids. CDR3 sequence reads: CASSRSGAATNYGYTF. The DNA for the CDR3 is TGTGCCAGCAGTCGGTCTGGGGCAGCCACTAACTATGGCTACACCTTC.

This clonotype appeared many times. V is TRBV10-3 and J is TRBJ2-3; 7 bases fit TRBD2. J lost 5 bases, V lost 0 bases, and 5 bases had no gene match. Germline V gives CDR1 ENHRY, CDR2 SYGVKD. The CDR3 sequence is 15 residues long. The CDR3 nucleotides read TGTGCCATCAGTGAGTCTCGGGGGGTGAAAGATACGCAGTATTTT. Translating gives CAISESRGVKDTQYF.

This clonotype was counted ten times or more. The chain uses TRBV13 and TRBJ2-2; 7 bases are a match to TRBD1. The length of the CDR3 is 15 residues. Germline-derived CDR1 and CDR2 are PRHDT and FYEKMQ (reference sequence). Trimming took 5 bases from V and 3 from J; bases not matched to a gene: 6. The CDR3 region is CASSKDRADTGELFF. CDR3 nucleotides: TGTGCCAGCAGCAAAGACAGGGCCGACACCGGGGAGCTGTTTTTT.

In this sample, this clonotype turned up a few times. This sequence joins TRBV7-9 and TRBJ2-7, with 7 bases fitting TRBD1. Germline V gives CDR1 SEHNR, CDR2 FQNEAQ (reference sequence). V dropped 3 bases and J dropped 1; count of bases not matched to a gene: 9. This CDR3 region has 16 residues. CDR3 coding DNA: TGTGCCAGCAGCTTCCGACAGGGCAGTCCGTCCTACGAGCAGTACTTC. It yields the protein CASSFRQGSPSYEQYF.

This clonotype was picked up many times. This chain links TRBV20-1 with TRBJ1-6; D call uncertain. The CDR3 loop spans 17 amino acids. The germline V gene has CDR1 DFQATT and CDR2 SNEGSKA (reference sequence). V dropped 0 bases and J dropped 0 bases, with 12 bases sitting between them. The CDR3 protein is CSARDHGISSYNSPLHF. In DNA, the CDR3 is TGCAGTGCTAGAGATCACGGTATTAGCTCCTATAATTCACCCCTCCACTTT.

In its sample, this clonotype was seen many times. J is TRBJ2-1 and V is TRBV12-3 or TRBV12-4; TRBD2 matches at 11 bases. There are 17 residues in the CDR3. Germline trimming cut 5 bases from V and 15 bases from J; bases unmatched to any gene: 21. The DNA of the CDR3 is TGTGCCAGCAGTCCCCCTTCCCGGGCTTTAGCGGGAGGGGGTCGGTTCTTC. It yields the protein CASSPPSRALAGGGRFF.

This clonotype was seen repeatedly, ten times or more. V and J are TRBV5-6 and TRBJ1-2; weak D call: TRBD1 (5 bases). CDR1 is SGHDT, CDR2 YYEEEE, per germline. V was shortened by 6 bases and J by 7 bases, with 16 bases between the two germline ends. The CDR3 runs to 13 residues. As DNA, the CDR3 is TGTGCCAGCAAAGGGCCCAGGGCGGCTGGCTACACCTTC. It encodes CASKGPRAAGYTF. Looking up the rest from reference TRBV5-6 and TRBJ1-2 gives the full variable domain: DAGVTQSPTHLIKTRGQQVTLRCSPKSGHDTVSWYQQALGQGPQFIFQYYEEEERQRGNFPDRFSGHQFPNYSSELNVNALLLGDSALYLCASKGPRAAGYTFGSGTRLTVV.

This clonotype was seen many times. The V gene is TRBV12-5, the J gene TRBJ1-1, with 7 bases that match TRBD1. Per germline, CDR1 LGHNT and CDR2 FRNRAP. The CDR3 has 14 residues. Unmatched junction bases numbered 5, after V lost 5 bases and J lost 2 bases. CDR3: CASGHDRANTEAFF. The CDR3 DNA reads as TGTGCTAGTGGTCATGACAGGGCTAACACTGAAGCTTTCTTT.

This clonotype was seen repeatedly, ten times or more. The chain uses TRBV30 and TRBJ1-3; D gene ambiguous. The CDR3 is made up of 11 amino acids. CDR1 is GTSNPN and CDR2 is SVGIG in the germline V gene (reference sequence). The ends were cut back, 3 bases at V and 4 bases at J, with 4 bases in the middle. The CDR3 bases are TGTGCCTGGAGGTCCGGAAACACCATATATTTT. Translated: CAWRSGNTIYF.

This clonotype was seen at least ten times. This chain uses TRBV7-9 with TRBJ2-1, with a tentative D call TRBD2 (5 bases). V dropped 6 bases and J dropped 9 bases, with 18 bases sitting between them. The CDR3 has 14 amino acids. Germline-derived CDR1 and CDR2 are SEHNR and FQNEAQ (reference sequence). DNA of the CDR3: TGTGCCAGCAGTTATAGGACTGGGAACAGTGAGCAGTTCTTC. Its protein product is CASSYRTGNSEQFF.

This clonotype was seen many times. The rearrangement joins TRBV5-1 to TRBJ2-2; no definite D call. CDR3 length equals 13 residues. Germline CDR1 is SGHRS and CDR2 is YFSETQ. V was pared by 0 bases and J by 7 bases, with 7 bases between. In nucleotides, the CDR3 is TGCGCCAGCAGCTTGGAGATTGACGGGGAGCTGTTTTTT. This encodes CASSLEIDGELFF. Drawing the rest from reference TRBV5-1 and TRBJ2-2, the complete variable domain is KAGVTQTPRYLIKTRGQQVTLSCSPISGHRSVSWYQQTPGQGLQFLFEYFSETQRNKGNFPGRFSGRQFSNSRSEMNVSTLELGDSALYLCASSLEIDGELFFGEGSRLTVL.

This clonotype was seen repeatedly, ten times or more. CDR3 protein: CATSTGTGGPREKLFF. CDR3 nucleotide sequence: TGTGCCACCAGCACTGGGACAGGGGGCCCAAGAGAAAAACTGTTTTTT. The V and J genes are TRBV15 and TRBJ1-4; the match to TRBD1 covers 12 bases. V lost 4 bases, J lost 8 bases, and 8 bases stayed unmatched. The germline gives CDR1 LNHNV, CDR2 YYDKDF (reference sequence). The CDR3 is 16 residues long. The full variable domain, in which reference TRBV15 and TRBJ1-4 provide the parts outside the CDR3, is DAMVIQNPRYQVTQFGKPVTLSCSQTLNHNVMYWYQQKSSQAPKLLFHYYDKDFNNEADTPDNFQSRRPNTSFCFLDIRSPGLGDTAMYLCATSTGTGGPREKLFFGSGTQLSVL.

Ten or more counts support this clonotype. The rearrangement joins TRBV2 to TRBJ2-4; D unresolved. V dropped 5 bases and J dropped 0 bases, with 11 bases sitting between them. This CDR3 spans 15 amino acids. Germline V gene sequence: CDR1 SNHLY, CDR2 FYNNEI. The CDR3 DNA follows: TGTGCCAGCAGTTCCGACGGAATAGCCAAAAACATTCAGTACTTC. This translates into CASSSDGIAKNIQYF.

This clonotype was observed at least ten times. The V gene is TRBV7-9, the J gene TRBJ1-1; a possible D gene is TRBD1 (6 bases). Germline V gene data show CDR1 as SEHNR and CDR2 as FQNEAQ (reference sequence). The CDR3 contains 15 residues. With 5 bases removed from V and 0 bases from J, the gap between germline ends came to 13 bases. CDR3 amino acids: CASSTWTAMNTEAFF. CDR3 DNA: TGTGCCAGCAGCACCTGGACAGCAATGAACACTGAAGCTTTCTTT.

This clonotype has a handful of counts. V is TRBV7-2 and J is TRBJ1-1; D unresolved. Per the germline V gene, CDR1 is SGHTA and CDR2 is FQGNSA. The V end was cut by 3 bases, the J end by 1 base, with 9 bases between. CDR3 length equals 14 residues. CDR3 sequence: CASSFSQTNTEAFF. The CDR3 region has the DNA TGTGCCAGCAGCTTTTCACAGACGAACACTGAAGCTTTCTTT. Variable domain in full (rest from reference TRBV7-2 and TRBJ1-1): GAGVSQSPSNKVTEKGKDVELRCDPISGHTALYWYRQSLGQGLEFLIYFQGNSAPDKSGLPSDRFSAERTGGSVSTLTIQRTQQEDSAVYLCASSFSQTNTEAFFGQGTRLTVV.

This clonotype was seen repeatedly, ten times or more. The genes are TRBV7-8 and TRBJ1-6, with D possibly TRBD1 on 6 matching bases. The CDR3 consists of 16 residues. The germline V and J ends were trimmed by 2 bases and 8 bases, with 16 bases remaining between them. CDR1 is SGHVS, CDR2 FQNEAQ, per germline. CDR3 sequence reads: CASSLSGRGTHSPLHF. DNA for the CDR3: TGTGCCAGCAGCTTATCTGGCAGGGGCACCCATTCACCCCTCCACTTT. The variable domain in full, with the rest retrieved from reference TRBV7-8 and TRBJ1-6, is GAGVSQSPRYKVAKRGQDVALRCDPISGHVSLFWYQQALGQGPEFLTYFQNEAQLDKSGLPSDRFFAERPEGSVSTLKIQRTQQEDSAVYLCASSLSGRGTHSPLHFGNGTRLTVT.

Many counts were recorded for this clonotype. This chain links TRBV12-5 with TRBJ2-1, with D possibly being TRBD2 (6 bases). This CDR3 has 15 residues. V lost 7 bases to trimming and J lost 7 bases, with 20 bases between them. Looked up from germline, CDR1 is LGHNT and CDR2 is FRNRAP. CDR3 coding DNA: TGTGCTAGTGCCCTACGTCAAGCGGCGGGGAATGAGCAGTTCTTC. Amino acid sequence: CASALRQAAGNEQFF.

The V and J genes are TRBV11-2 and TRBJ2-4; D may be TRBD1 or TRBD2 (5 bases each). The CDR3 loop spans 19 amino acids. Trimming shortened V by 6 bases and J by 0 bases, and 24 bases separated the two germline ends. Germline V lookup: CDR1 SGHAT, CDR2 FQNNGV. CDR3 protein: CASSPQKRGLILAKNIQYF. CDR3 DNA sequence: TGTGCCAGCAGTCCCCAGAAGAGGGGTCTGATACTAGCCAAAAACATTCAGTACTTC. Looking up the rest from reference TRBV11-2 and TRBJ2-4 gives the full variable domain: EAGVAQSPRYKIIEKRQSVAFWCNPISGHATLYWYQQILGQGPKLLIQFQNNGVVDDSQLPKDRFSAERLKGVDSTLKIQPAKLEDSAVYLCASSPQKRGLILAKNIQYFGAGTRLSVL.